The present T cell receptor beta chain was sequenced within a study of cytomegalovirus exposure and HLA in healthy donors. Study results and caveats: In a later analysis, at a false discovery rate of 0.05, approximately 18,000 TCR beta sequences were associated with HLA alleles.

Germline CDR1 is MDHEN and CDR2 is SYDVKM. The CDR3 is made up of 13 amino acids. With V trimmed by 3 bases and J by 13 bases, 11 bases remained unmatched. The PCR contained 60 Vbeta and 13 Jbeta primers. In the source study's methods: Later work found tens of millions of unique TCR beta chains, with 10 million to 14 million shared. Libraries were prepared by immunoSEQ multiplex PCR; TCRdb keeps only in-frame clonotypes and omits some of them. The V and J calls and clone size were taken over from that table, and D and trimming were inferred from the DNA. The data contain about 82,000 clones, 80% to 90% of them singletons. Regarding this clone: What it recognizes is unknown.

The chain joins TRBV28 to TRBJ1-2; 7 bases agree with TRBD1. The receptor comes from a man between 18 and 35 years old in good health and CMV-seronegative. Specimen: PBMCs. CDR3: CASSFPERGPSTF. CDR3 DNA sequence: TGTGCCAGCAGTTTTCCCGAAAGGGGGCCGAGCACCTTC.